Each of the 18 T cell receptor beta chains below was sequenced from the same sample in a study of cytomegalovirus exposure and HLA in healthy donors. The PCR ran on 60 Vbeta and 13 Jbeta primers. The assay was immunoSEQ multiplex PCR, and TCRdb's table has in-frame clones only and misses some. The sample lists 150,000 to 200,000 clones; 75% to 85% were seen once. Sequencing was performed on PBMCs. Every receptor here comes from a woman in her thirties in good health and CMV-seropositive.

CDR3 bases: TGCGCCAGCAGCCAAGAGAATATCGCGCCCGTCTCCTACAATGAGCAGTTCTTC. Encoded protein: CASSQENIAPVSYNEQFF. V is TRBV4-1 and J is TRBJ2-1; D not certain. Looked up from germline, CDR1 is MGHRA and CDR2 is YSYEKL. The V gene lost 0 bases and the J gene lost 0 bases, with 15 bases spanning the gap. The CDR3 extends over 18 amino acids.

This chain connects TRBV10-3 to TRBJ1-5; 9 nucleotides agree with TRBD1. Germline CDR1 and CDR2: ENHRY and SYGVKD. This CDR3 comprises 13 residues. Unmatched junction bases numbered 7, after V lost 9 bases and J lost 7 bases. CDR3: CAIATGGKQPQHF. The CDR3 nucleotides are TGTGCCATTGCGACAGGGGGGAAGCAGCCCCAGCATTTT.

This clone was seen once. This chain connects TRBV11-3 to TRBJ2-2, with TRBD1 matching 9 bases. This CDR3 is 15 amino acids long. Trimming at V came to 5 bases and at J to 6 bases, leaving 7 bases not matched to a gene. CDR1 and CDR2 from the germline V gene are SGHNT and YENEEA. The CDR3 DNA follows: TGTGCCAGCAGCGACAGGGGGGCACCCGCCGGGGAGCTGTTTTTT. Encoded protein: CASSDRGAPAGELFF. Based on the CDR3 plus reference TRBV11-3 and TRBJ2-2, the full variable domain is EAGVVQSPRYKIIEKKQPVAFWCNPISGHNTLYWYLQNLGQGPELLIRYENEEAVDDSQLPKDRFSAERLKGVDSTLKIQPAELGDSAVYLCASSDRGAPAGELFFGEGSRLTVL.

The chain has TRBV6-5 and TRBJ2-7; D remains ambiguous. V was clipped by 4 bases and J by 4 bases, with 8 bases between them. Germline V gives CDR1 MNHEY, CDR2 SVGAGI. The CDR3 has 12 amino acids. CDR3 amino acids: CASSSTTYEQYF. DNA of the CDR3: TGTGCCAGCAGTTCCACGACTTACGAGCAGTACTTC.

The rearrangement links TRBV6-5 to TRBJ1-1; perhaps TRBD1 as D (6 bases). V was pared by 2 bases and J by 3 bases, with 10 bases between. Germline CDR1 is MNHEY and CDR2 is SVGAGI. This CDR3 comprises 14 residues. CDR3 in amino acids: CASSYKQGYTEAFF. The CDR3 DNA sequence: TGTGCCAGCAGTTACAAACAGGGCTACACTGAAGCTTTCTTT.

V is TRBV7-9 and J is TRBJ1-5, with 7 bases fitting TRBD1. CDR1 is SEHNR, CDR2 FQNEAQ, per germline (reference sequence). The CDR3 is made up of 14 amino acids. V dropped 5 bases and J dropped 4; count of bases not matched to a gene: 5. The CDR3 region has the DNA TGTGCCAGCAGCCCGGGGGACAGTAATCAGCCCCAGCATTTT. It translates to CASSPGDSNQPQHF.

The CDR3 sequence is CASSQESASSSYNEQFF. The CDR3 DNA reads TGTGCCAGCAGCCAAGAATCAGCGTCTAGCTCCTACAATGAGCAGTTCTTC. The J gene is TRBJ2-1, the V gene TRBV4-2; D not resolved. The CDR3 totals 17 residues. Between the trimmed V and J ends, which lost 0 bases and 0 bases, there was a span of 12 bases. CDR1 LGHNA and CDR2 YNFKEQ come from the germline V gene.

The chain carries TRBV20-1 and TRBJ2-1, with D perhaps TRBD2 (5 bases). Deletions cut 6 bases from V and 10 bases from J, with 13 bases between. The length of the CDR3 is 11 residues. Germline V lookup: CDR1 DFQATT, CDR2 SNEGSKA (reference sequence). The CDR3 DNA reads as TGCAGTGCCAAGACTACCTGGGAGCAGTTCTTC. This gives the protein CSAKTTWEQFF.

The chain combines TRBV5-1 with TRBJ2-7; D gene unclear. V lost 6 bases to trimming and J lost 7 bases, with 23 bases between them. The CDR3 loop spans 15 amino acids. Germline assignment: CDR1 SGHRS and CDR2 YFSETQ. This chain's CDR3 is CASKSSKTSDGEQYF. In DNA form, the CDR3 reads TGCGCCAGCAAAAGTTCTAAGACATCGGATGGAGAGCAGTACTTC. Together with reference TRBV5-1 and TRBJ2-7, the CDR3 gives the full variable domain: KAGVTQTPRYLIKTRGQQVTLSCSPISGHRSVSWYQQTPGQGLQFLFEYFSETQRNKGNFPGRFSGRQFSNSRSEMNVSTLELGDSALYLCASKSSKTSDGEQYFGPGTRLTVT.

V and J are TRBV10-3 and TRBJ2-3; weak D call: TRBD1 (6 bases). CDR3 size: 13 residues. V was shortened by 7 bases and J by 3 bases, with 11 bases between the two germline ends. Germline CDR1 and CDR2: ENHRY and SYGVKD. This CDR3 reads CAIKQGWTDTQYF. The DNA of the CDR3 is TGTGCCATCAAGCAGGGGTGGACAGATACGCAGTATTTT.

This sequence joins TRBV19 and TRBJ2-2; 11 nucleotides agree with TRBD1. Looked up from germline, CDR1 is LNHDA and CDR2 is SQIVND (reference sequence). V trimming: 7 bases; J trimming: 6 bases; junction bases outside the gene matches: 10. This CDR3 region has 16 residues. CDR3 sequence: CASIRGQGVVAGELFF. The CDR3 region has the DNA TGTGCCAGTATAAGGGGACAGGGGGTAGTGGCCGGGGAGCTGTTTTTT.

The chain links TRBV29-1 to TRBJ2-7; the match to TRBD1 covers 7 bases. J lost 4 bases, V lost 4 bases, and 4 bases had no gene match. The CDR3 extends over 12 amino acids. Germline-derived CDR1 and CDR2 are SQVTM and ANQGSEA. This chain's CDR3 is CSVGDSTYEQYF. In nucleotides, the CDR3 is TGCAGCGTTGGGGACAGTACGTACGAGCAGTACTTC.

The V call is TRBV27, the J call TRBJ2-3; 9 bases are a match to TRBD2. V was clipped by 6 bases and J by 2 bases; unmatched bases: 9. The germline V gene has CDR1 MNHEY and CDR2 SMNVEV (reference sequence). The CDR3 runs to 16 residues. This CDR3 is CASSILAGLSTDTQYF. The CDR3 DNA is TGTGCCAGCAGCATTCTAGCGGGACTTTCCACAGATACGCAGTATTTT.

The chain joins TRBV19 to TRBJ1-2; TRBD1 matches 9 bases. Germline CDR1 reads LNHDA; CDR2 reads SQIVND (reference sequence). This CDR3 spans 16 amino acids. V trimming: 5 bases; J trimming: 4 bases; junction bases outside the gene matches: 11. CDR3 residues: CASSVRTGVDGYGYTF. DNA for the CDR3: TGTGCCAGTAGTGTTCGGACAGGGGTCGACGGCTATGGCTACACCTTC.

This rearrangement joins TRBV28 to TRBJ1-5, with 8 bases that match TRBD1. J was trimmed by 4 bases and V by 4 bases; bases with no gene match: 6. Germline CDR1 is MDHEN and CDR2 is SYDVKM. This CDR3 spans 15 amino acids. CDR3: CASSSRGRGNQPQHF. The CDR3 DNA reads TGTGCCAGCAGTTCCAGGGGGCGCGGGAATCAGCCCCAGCATTTT.

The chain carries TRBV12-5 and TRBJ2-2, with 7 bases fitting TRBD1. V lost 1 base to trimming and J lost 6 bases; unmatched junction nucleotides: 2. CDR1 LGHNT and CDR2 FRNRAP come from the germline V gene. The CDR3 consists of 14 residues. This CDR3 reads CASGLEGGPGELFF. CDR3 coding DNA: TGTGCTAGTGGTTTGGAAGGGGGCCCCGGGGAGCTGTTTTTT.

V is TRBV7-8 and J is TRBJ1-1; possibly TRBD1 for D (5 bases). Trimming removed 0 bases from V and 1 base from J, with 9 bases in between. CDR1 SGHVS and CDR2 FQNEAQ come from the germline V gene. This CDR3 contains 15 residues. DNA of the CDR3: TGTGCCAGCAGCTTAGCGCTGGGGCGGAACACTGAAGCTTTCTTT. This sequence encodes CASSLALGRNTEAFF.

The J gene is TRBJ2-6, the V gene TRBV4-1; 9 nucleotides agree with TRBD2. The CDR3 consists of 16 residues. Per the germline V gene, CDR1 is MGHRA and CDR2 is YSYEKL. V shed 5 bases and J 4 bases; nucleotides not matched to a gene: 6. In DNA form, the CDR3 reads TGCGCCAGCAGCTACATAGCGGGAGAGGGGGCCAACGTCCTGACTTTC. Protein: CASSYIAGEGANVLTF.